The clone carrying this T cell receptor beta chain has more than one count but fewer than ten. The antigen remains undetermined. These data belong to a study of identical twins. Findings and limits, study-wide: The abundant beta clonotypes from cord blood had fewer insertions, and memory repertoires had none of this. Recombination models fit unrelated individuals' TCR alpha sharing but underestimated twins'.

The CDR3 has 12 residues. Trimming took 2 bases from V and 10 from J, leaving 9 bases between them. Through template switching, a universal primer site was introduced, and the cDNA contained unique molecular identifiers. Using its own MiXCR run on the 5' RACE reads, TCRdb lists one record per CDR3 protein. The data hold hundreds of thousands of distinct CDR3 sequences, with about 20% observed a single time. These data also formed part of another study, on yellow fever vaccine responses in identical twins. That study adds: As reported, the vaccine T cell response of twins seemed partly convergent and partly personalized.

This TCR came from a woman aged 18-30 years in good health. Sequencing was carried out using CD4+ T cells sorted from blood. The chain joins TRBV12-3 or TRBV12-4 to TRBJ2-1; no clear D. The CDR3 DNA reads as TGTGCCAGCAGTTTATCAATGCGAGAGCAGTTCTTC. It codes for CASSLSMREQFF.